A single sample is the source of the 8 T cell receptor beta chains below, sequenced in a study of control samples from healthy donors and cancer patients. Generated by immunoSEQ multiplex PCR, the TCRdb table keeps only in-frame clones and is missing some. Found here are about 130,000 clones, about 95% of them singletons; the top ten hold 3.6%. The sample comprised blood. These receptors were collected from a man between 25 and 39 years old in good health.

The chain employs TRBV6-2 or TRBV6-3 and TRBJ1-2; TRBD1 matches at 7 bases. With V trimmed by 0 bases and J by 4 bases, 5 bases remained unmatched. The germline gives CDR1 MNHEY, CDR2 SVGEGT. This CDR3 is built from 15 residues. DNA for the CDR3: TGTGCCAGCAGTTACTCGGGACAGATACTCTATGGCTACACCTTC. This gives the protein CASSYSGQILYGYTF.

The V gene is TRBV7-6, the J gene TRBJ1-1; TRBD1 matches at 7 bases. Looked up from germline, CDR1 is SGHVS and CDR2 is FNYEAQ. The CDR3 contains 15 residues. V shed 5 bases, J shed 4 bases, and the junction held 10 bases outside the gene matches. The CDR3 bases are TGTGCCAGCAGCGGGGGACAGTGGGACTTCACTGAAGCTTTCTTT. This translates into CASSGGQWDFTEAFF.

The rearrangement uses TRBV9 and TRBJ2-3, with TRBD1 as a possible D gene (6 bases). The germline V and J ends were trimmed by 6 bases and 0 bases, with 23 bases remaining between them. The CDR3 runs 18 residues. From germline, CDR1 is SGDLS and CDR2 YYNGEE. CDR3 region: CASTQGSGSLLSTDTQYF. CDR3 sequence (DNA): TGTGCCAGCACCCAGGGGTCAGGCTCGTTATTAAGCACAGATACGCAGTATTTT.

The genes are TRBV7-6 and TRBJ2-2, with D maybe TRBD2 (5 bases). Germline V lookup: CDR1 SGHVS, CDR2 FNYEAQ. The CDR3 is made up of 14 amino acids. The V end lost 5 bases, the J end lost 5 bases, and 12 bases lay between the germline ends. In DNA, the CDR3 is TGTGCCAGCAGCGTAAAGAGGGAAACCGGGGAGCTGTTTTTT. This translates into CASSVKRETGELFF.

This rearrangement joins TRBV28 to TRBJ1-3; 7 nucleotides line up with TRBD1. J was trimmed by 1 base and V by 3 bases; bases with no gene match: 6. The germline gives CDR1 MDHEN, CDR2 SYDVKM. This CDR3 region has 16 residues. The CDR3, as DNA: TGTGCCAGCAGTTTGCCTGGACAGGCTTCTGGAAACACCATATATTTT. Its translation is CASSLPGQASGNTIYF.

The genes are TRBV5-1 and TRBJ1-2; D gene ambiguous. The CDR3 length is 12 residues. V was cut by 5 bases and J by 8 bases, with 13 bases left in between. Germline CDR1 and CDR2: SGHRS and YFSETQ. CDR3 DNA sequence: TGCGCCAGCAGGAGCCCTCCCGGAGGCTACACCTTC. Encoded protein: CASRSPPGGYTF.

This chain joins TRBV27 and TRBJ2-1, with TRBD2 matching 9 bases. The V and J ends lost 1 base and 0 bases, in that order; junction bases with no gene match: 1. The V gene's germline CDR1 is MNHEY and CDR2 SMNVEV (reference sequence). CDR3 length: 16 amino acids. CDR3 DNA: TGTGCCAGCAGTTTATTTAGCGGGAGCTCCTACAATGAGCAGTTCTTC. Its translation is CASSLFSGSSYNEQFF.

This sequence joins TRBV5-1 and TRBJ1-6; no reliable D call. V lost 0 bases to trimming and J lost 7 bases, with 5 bases between them. Germline assignment: CDR1 SGHRS and CDR2 YFSETQ. The CDR3 covers 13 residues. CDR3 region: CASSLGFNSPLHF. The CDR3 DNA follows: TGCGCCAGCAGCTTGGGCTTCAATTCACCCCTCCACTTT.